The entry below describes one T cell receptor beta chain. Its cognate antigen is unknown. The entry originates in a study of response to subunit inactivated influenza vaccine. Study results and caveats: Each seasonal influenza vaccination, the authors suggested, recruits few new T cells.

TCRdb passed the RT-PCR reads through MiXCR, listing each CDR3 protein once. Of about 520,000 distinct CDR3 sequences listed, around 25% are singletons. The sample consisted of CD4+ T cells sorted from PBMCs, taken around 5 days after vaccination. The clonotype originates from a man in his fifties or sixties who received an inactivated influenza vaccine.

Written as DNA, the CDR3 is TGCAGTGCTAGCACTAGCGGGGGTTACCATGAGCAGTTCTTC. Translation: CSASTSGGYHEQFF. The chain couples TRBV20-1 to TRBJ2-1, with 11 bases aligning to TRBD2. Germline V lookup: CDR1 DFQATT, CDR2 SNEGSKA (reference sequence). There are 14 residues in the CDR3. The V gene end was trimmed by 3 bases and the J gene end by 8 bases; junction bases not matched to a gene: 6.